This T cell receptor beta chain is from a study of cytomegalovirus exposure and HLA in healthy donors. Whole-study results and caveats: Among the CMV-associated chains, a few were confirmed in vitro as specific for CMV antigens. The dataset shows that most TCR sequences were rare, while some public TCRs occurred in many donors.

While the first cohort had about 610 subjects, the donors belonged to the separate validation cohort of more than 95 subjects. Here immunoSEQ multiplex PCR was the method, and the copy in TCRdb shows in-frame clones only, minus some. The sample holds 240,000 or so clones, around 88% seen once. As concerns this clone: Its matching antigen is unknown.

Input material: PBMCs. The sequence came from a woman in her thirties in good health and CMV-seropositive.

In DNA, the CDR3 is TGTGCCAGCAGGCCCGGACAGGGGTTAACCGGGGAGCTGTTTTTT. It specifies CASRPGQGLTGELFF. V gene TRBV9 combines with J gene TRBJ2-2; 9 bases are shared with TRBD1. From germline, CDR1 is SGDLS and CDR2 YYNGEE. Trimming removed 5 bases from V and 5 bases from J; junction bases left unmatched: 7. The CDR3 has 15 residues.